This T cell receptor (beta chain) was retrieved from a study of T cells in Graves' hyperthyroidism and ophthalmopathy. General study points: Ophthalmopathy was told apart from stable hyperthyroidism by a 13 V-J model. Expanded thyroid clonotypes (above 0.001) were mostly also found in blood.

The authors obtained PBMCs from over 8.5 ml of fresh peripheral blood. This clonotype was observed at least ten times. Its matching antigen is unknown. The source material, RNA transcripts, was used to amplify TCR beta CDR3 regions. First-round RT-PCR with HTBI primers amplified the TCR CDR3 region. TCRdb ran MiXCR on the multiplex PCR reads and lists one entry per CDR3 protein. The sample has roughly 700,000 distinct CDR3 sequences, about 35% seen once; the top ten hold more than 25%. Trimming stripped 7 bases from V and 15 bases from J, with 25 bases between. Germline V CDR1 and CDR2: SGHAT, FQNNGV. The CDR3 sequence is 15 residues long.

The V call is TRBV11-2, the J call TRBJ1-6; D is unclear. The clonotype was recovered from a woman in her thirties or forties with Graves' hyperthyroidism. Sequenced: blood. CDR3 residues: CASTPSRDPRYVLHF. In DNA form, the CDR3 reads TGTGCCAGCACCCCGAGCCGAGATCCGCGTTATGTCCTCCACTTT.